These 6 T cell receptor beta chains came from one sample sequenced in a study of sequential checkpoint blockade in melanoma. The sample's treatment: randomized to nivolumab then ipilimumab (arm A) or the reverse (arm B). Here immunoSEQ multiplex PCR was the method, and the copy in TCRdb shows in-frame clones only, minus some. This table has about 420 clones, 17% appearing once. The sample here was tumor tissue (inferred from file names), taken from a patient given nivolumab and ipilimumab in sequence. The receptors derive from a human donor with melanoma.

By proportion, this clone is medium-sized (0.01 to 0.1%). The J gene is TRBJ1-1, the V gene TRBV4-1; 8 nucleotides line up with TRBD1. CDR1 MGHRA and CDR2 YSYEKL come from the germline V gene. This CDR3 spans 15 amino acids. J lost 3 bases, V lost 1 base, and 4 bases had no gene match. In DNA, the CDR3 is TGCGCCAGCAGCCAAGTAAAGACAGGGGACACTGAAGCTTTCTTT. Its translation: CASSQVKTGDTEAFF.

This clone is medium-sized within its sample. This chain uses TRBV11-3 with TRBJ1-4; 9 bases align to TRBD1. Looked up from germline, CDR1 is SGHNT and CDR2 is YENEEA. CDR3 length: 14 residues. Unmatched junction bases numbered 7, after V lost 6 bases and J lost 8 bases. The CDR3 DNA reads TGTGCCAGCAGTTGGGGACAGGGTTACGAAAAACTGTTTTTT. This codes for CASSWGQGYEKLFF.

The rearrangement links TRBV19 to TRBJ2-1, with 11 bases matching TRBD2. The CDR3 covers 16 residues. J was trimmed by 4 bases and V by 8 bases; bases with no gene match: 10. Per germline, CDR1 LNHDA and CDR2 SQIVND (reference sequence). The CDR3 DNA is TGTGCCAGTTCCACTAGCGGGAGACCATCTTACAATGAGCAGTTCTTC. Its protein product is CASSTSGRPSYNEQFF.

Sample share makes this clone medium-sized (0.01 to 0.1%). The chain carries TRBV4-1 and TRBJ2-1; 7 positions agree with TRBD2. CDR3 length: 13 amino acids. The V gene's germline CDR1 is MGHRA and CDR2 YSYEKL. V shed 3 bases and J 6 bases; nucleotides not matched to a gene: 2. CDR3 bases: TGCGCCAGCAGCCAGACTAGCACCAATGAGCAGTTCTTC. Its protein product is CASSQTSTNEQFF.

In its sample, this clone ranks as medium-sized. The chain links TRBV11-3 to TRBJ2-2; D not resolved. This CDR3 has 14 amino acids. V was trimmed by 4 bases and J by 2 bases, leaving 8 bases between them. Per the germline V gene, CDR1 is SGHNT and CDR2 is YENEEA. The CDR3 DNA sequence: TGTGCCAGCAGCTCCTCCAGTAACACCGGGGAGCTGTTTTTT. Amino acid sequence: CASSSSSNTGELFF.

V is TRBV19 and J is TRBJ2-2; D tentatively fits TRBD1 or TRBD2 (5 bases each). Germline loops: CDR1 LNHDA, CDR2 SQIVND (reference sequence). Deletions cut 7 bases from V and 4 bases from J, with 10 bases between. The CDR3 loop spans 13 amino acids. CDR3 DNA sequence: TGTGCCAGTAACGGGGCGTCCACCGGGGAGCTGTTTTTT. This codes for CASNGASTGELFF.